What follows are 29 T cell receptor beta chains derived from one specimen sequenced in a study of shared clonotypes between healthy human individuals. Generated by immunoSEQ multiplex PCR, the TCRdb table keeps only in-frame clones and is missing some. Seen here are 2 million to 3 million clones, over 85% observed once, and the top ten hold 0.14%. The material sequenced was naive CD4+ T cells sorted from blood. As for subset: CD45RA+ positively selected. The receptors were gathered from a man between 18 and 35 years old in good health.

The genes are TRBV19 and TRBJ1-2, with TRBD1 as a possible D gene (5 bases). The CDR3 is 17 residues long. Trimming left V 5 bases short and J 8 bases short, with 27 bases between. Per germline, CDR1 LNHDA and CDR2 SQIVND (reference sequence). As DNA, the CDR3 is TGTGCCAGTAGTCCCTCGGGATGGGGTCAGGGCGGGATAGGCTACACCTTC. This translates into CASSPSGWGQGGIGYTF.

Worth noting for this clone: The sample has other DNA sequences that encode this CDR3 too. The chain uses TRBV18 and TRBJ2-3, with 14 bases lining up with TRBD2. The V gene's germline CDR1 is KGHSH and CDR2 LQKENI. The CDR3 covers 17 residues. With 0 bases clipped from V and 1 base from J, the junction kept 0 bases outside the gene matches. CDR3 sequence (DNA): TGTGCCAGCTCACCACCGGGACTAGCGGGGGGCACAGATACGCAGTATTTT. Protein product: CASSPPGLAGGTDTQYF.

Details on this clone: This sample also contains other DNA sequences that code for the same CDR3. This chain uses TRBV18 with TRBJ2-5; no definite D call. CDR1 is KGHSH, CDR2 LQKENI, per germline. CDR3 length: 13 residues. The ends were cut back, 2 bases at V and 4 bases at J, with 8 bases in the middle. CDR3 residues: CASSPGSPETQYF. The CDR3 DNA follows: TGTGCCAGCTCACCAGGATCACCAGAGACCCAGTACTTC.

This rearrangement joins TRBV27 to TRBJ2-1; TRBD2 is a possible D gene (5 bases). Trimming shortened V by 3 bases and J by 3 bases, and 9 bases separated the two germline ends. CDR1 is MNHEY, CDR2 SMNVEV, per germline (reference sequence). The CDR3 runs to 14 residues. CDR3 bases: TGTGCCAGCAGTTTCGAGGGCATCTACAATGAGCAGTTCTTC. It specifies CASSFEGIYNEQFF.

Worth noting for this clone: Within the sample, other DNA sequences also encode this same CDR3. The chain combines TRBV5-1 with TRBJ1-2; a weak D match, TRBD1 (5 bases). Germline CDR1 reads SGHRS; CDR2 reads YFSETQ. CDR3 length equals 14 residues. Trimming took 4 bases from V and 4 from J, leaving 14 bases between them. The DNA of the CDR3 is TGCGCCAGCAGCCAGGACACGGGTGGCTATGGCTACACCTTC. The encoded protein is CASSQDTGGYGYTF.

V usage is TRBV28 and J usage is TRBJ1-1; 8 positions match TRBD1. V trimming: 5 bases; J trimming: 0 bases; junction bases outside the gene matches: 11. The CDR3 extends over 17 amino acids. The germline V gene encodes CDR1 MDHEN and CDR2 SYDVKM. The CDR3 is CASSPTDRGLMNTEAFF. The CDR3 coding sequence is TGTGCCAGCAGTCCTACAGACAGGGGTCTTATGAACACTGAAGCTTTCTTT.

The chain uses TRBV1 and TRBJ2-3; the D call in the table, TRBD2, was not verified against the DNA. TRBV1 counts as a pseudogene. The CDR3 totals 14 residues. DNA of the CDR3: TGCACCAGCGGTCCCGGGGGGGGTCCAGATACGCAGTATTTT. Amino acid sequence: CTSGPGGGPDTQYF.

The chain is built from TRBV4-1 and TRBJ1-1; the D is unclear. Germline CDR1 reads MGHRA; CDR2 reads YSYEKL. V lost 0 bases, J lost 0 bases, and 11 bases lay in between. This CDR3 is 16 amino acids long. CDR3: CASSQDSGRMNTEAFF. CDR3 DNA: TGCGCCAGCAGCCAAGATTCAGGCCGGATGAACACTGAAGCTTTCTTT.

V and J are TRBV7-8 and TRBJ1-2; no clear D. The germline CDR1 and CDR2 sequences are SGHVS and FQNEAQ. With 4 bases removed from V and 0 bases from J, the gap between germline ends came to 12 bases. CDR3 length equals 15 residues. The DNA of the CDR3 is TGTGCCAGCAGCTCTGGGTCGTCAGCTAACTATGGCTACACCTTC. It yields the protein CASSSGSSANYGYTF.

This chain uses TRBV30 with TRBJ1-1; D ambiguous. V shed 4 bases and J shed 3 bases, with 15 bases lying between them. Germline CDR1 GTSNPN, CDR2 SVGIG (reference sequence). The CDR3 is 14 amino acids. The CDR3 spells CAWTLRRADTEAFF. The CDR3 region has the DNA TGTGCCTGGACTCTCAGGCGGGCCGACACTGAAGCTTTCTTT.

This rearrangement joins TRBV10-1 to TRBJ2-3, with D perhaps matching TRBD2 (5 bases). Deletions cut 3 bases from V and 1 base from J, with 11 bases between. The CDR3 totals 15 residues. Germline-derived CDR1 and CDR2 are WNHNN and SYGVQD (reference sequence). CDR3 loop: CASSEREKGTDTQYF. In nucleotides, the CDR3 is TGCGCCAGCAGTGAACGGGAAAAGGGCACAGATACGCAGTATTTT.

This chain joins TRBV5-1 and TRBJ1-1; D perhaps matches TRBD1 (5 bases). V lost 0 bases and J lost 7, with 7 bases in between. This CDR3 is 12 amino acids long. Germline-derived CDR1 and CDR2 are SGHRS and YFSETQ. Written as DNA, the CDR3 is TGCGCCAGCAGCTTGGAAACAGGTGAAGCTTTCTTT. This translates into CASSLETGEAFF.

This chain uses TRBV6-1 with TRBJ1-1, with 7 positions matching TRBD1. The V segment lost 0 bases and the J segment 4 bases; nucleotides outside the gene matches: 5. The CDR3 runs 15 residues. Germline V gives CDR1 MNHNS, CDR2 SASEGT. As DNA, the CDR3 is TGTGCCAGCAGTGAAGCAGACAGGGTCGGCACTGAAGCTTTCTTT. Translation: CASSEADRVGTEAFF.

The chain links TRBV29-1 to TRBJ2-6, with D uncertain. The V gene lost 4 bases and the J gene lost 4 bases, with 11 bases spanning the gap. The CDR3 has 14 amino acids. CDR1 and CDR2 (germline): SQVTM, ANQGSEA. This chain's CDR3 is CSVVVGLGANVLTF. For the CDR3, the DNA is TGCAGCGTTGTTGTCGGGCTCGGGGCCAACGTCCTGACTTTC. Full variable domain (outside the CDR3, taken from reference TRBV29-1 and TRBJ2-6): SAVISQKPSRDICQRGTSLTIQCQVDSQVTMMFWYRQQPGQSLTLIATANQGSEATYESGFVIDKFPISRPNLTFSTLTVSNMSPEDSSIYLCSVVVGLGANVLTFGAGSRLTVL.

This clone has only a few counts. As DNA, the CDR3 is TGTGCCAGCAGCTTGGGTAACCGAGAAGCTTTCTTT. Translated: CASSLGNREAFF. This chain joins TRBV5-6 and TRBJ1-1; D gene ambiguous. There are 12 residues in the CDR3. Germline CDR1 SGHDT, CDR2 YYEEEE. Between the trimmed V and J ends, which lost 0 bases and 8 bases, there was a span of 8 bases.

The chain has TRBV29-1 and TRBJ2-7; TRBD1 matches 7 bases. Germline V gene data show CDR1 as SQVTM and CDR2 as ANQGSEA. The V and J ends lost 4 bases and 8 bases, in that order; junction bases with no gene match: 17. This CDR3 is built from 15 residues. CDR3 sequence reads: CSVGDSQLPAVKQYF. The CDR3, as DNA: TGCAGCGTTGGGGACAGCCAACTCCCGGCGGTCAAGCAGTACTTC.

The rearrangement uses TRBV30 and TRBJ2-2; 12 positions match TRBD2. With V trimmed by 6 bases and J by 1 base, 6 bases remained unmatched. This CDR3 region has 16 residues. The germline V gene encodes CDR1 GTSNPN and CDR2 SVGIG (reference sequence). This CDR3 is CACPGLAGMNTGELFF. Written as DNA, the CDR3 is TGTGCCTGTCCCGGACTAGCGGGGATGAACACCGGGGAGCTGTTTTTT.

The rearrangement links TRBV29-1 to TRBJ1-5; TRBD1 is a possible D gene (5 bases). V gave up 6 bases and J gave up 3 bases, with 9 bases separating them. Germline V gene sequence: CDR1 SQVTM, CDR2 ANQGSEA. This CDR3 is built from 12 residues. CDR3 residues: CSVGHTNQPQHF. CDR3 in DNA: TGCAGCGTGGGGCATACCAATCAGCCCCAGCATTTT.

The rearrangement joins TRBV7-2 to TRBJ2-1, with 12 nucleotides matching TRBD2. Germline trimming cut 4 bases from V and 8 bases from J; bases unmatched to any gene: 6. This CDR3 has 15 residues. The germline V gene has CDR1 SGHTA and CDR2 FQGNSA. The CDR3 DNA is TGTGCCAGCAGCTGGACTAGCGGGATATTCGATGAGCAGTTCTTC. The encoded protein is CASSWTSGIFDEQFF.

The chain is built from TRBV9 and TRBJ2-1; 16 bases agree with TRBD2. The germline CDR1 and CDR2 sequences are SGDLS and YYNGEE. V dropped 4 bases and J dropped 1; count of bases not matched to a gene: 11. The CDR3 has 20 amino acids. The CDR3 coding sequence is TGTGCCAGCAGCCCCCGATCCGGGACTAGCGGGAGGGGTTCCTACAATGAGCAGTTCTTC. Its translation: CASSPRSGTSGRGSYNEQFF.

The chain is built from TRBV27 and TRBJ1-2; D is unresolved. Germline CDR1 MNHEY, CDR2 SMNVEV (reference sequence). This CDR3 has 15 residues. The V end lost 2 bases, the J end lost 7 bases, and 17 bases lay between the germline ends. Here the CDR3 reads CASSLGAPRNGGYTF. CDR3 nucleotide sequence: TGTGCCAGCAGTTTAGGTGCCCCCCGGAACGGTGGCTACACCTTC.

The chain couples TRBV2 to TRBJ2-1, with TRBD2 identical over 11 bases. The germline CDR1 and CDR2 sequences are SNHLY and FYNNEI. This CDR3 is built from 17 residues. V gave up 1 base and J gave up 9 bases; unmatched junction bases: 11. The CDR3 region has the DNA TGTGCCAGCAGTGAAGGTTGGGCTAGCGGGGGGTCGGGTGAGCAGTTCTTC. Translating it yields CASSEGWASGGSGEQFF.

On this clone: The same CDR3 also results from other DNA sequences found in this sample. This sequence joins TRBV6-5 and TRBJ2-1; D is ambiguous. V shed 6 bases and J shed 0 bases, with 6 bases lying between them. The CDR3 spans 13 residues. The germline gives CDR1 MNHEY, CDR2 SVGAGI. The CDR3 protein is CASSRSSYNEQFF. In DNA form, the CDR3 reads TGTGCCAGCAGCCGAAGCTCCTACAATGAGCAGTTCTTC.

This clone occurred a few times. V usage is TRBV18 and J usage is TRBJ1-6; D remains unclear. The CDR3 has 14 residues. V gave up 0 bases and J gave up 8 bases, with 8 bases separating them. Germline-derived CDR1 and CDR2 are KGHSH and LQKENI. The CDR3 bases are TGTGCCAGCTCACCACCGTCGGCCGATTCACCCCTCCACTTT. It codes for CASSPPSADSPLHF.

J is TRBJ2-5 and V is TRBV5-4, with 7 positions matching TRBD1. This CDR3 contains 16 residues. The germline V gene encodes CDR1 SGHNT and CDR2 YYREEE (reference sequence). The trim removed 0 bases at V and 2 bases at J, leaving 7 bases unmatched. The CDR3 DNA reads as TGTGCCAGCAGCTTGGGAGGGACAGATTTTCAAGAGACCCAGTACTTC. Translation gives CASSLGGTDFQETQYF.

The gene calls are TRBV7-9 and TRBJ2-7; 8 bases match TRBD1. The germline V gene has CDR1 SEHNR and CDR2 FQNEAQ (reference sequence). The CDR3 consists of 16 residues. Losses at the gene ends were 1 base for V and 2 bases for J; bases not matched to a gene: 7. In DNA form, the CDR3 reads TGTGCCAGCAGCTTAGGCCTCCGGGACAGGCCCTACGAGCAGTACTTC. Its translation: CASSLGLRDRPYEQYF.

Comments on this clone: This sample also contains other DNA sequences that code for the same CDR3. The V call is TRBV5-4, the J call TRBJ2-3, with 8 positions matching TRBD2. The germline V gene has CDR1 SGHNT and CDR2 YYREEE (reference sequence). The CDR3 consists of 14 residues. J gave up 4 bases and V 0 bases, and 1 base lay outside the gene matches. The CDR3: CASSLAGGSDTQYF. In nucleotides, the CDR3 is TGTGCCAGCAGCTTGGCGGGAGGGTCAGATACGCAGTATTTT.

This chain links TRBV5-1 with TRBJ1-6; D perhaps matches TRBD1 (6 bases). Germline V gene data show CDR1 as SGHRS and CDR2 as YFSETQ. The CDR3 sequence is 15 residues long. The V gene lost 4 bases and the J gene lost 6 bases, with 14 bases spanning the gap. CDR3 nucleotides: TGCGCCAGCAGCACTGGACAGACAACTAATTCACCCCTCCACTTT. As protein: CASSTGQTTNSPLHF.

This chain uses TRBV2 with TRBJ2-2; no firm D call. V lost 3 bases, J lost 1 base, and 9 bases lay in between. The germline CDR1 and CDR2 sequences are SNHLY and FYNNEI. The CDR3 runs to 15 residues. The CDR3 sequence: CASSEVGQNTGELFF. The CDR3 DNA is TGTGCCAGCAGTGAGGTTGGGCAGAACACCGGGGAGCTGTTTTTT. Full variable domain (remainder filled in from reference TRBV2 and TRBJ2-2): EPEVTQTPSHQVTQMGQEVILRCVPISNHLYFYWYRQILGQKVEFLVSFYNNEISEKSEIFDDQFSVERPDGSNFTLKIRSTKLEDSAMYFCASSEVGQNTGELFFGEGSRLTVL.